These 31 T cell receptor beta chains were all obtained from the same sample, sequenced in a study of T cells after yellow fever vaccination. From the 5' RACE reads, TCRdb called clonotypes with MiXCR, one entry per CDR3 protein. The sample includes approximately 340,000 distinct CDR3 sequences, about 8.7% of them seen just once. The material was PBMCs, obtained on the day of the first yellow fever vaccination. The source is a man between 18 and 35 years old who received the YFV17D yellow fever vaccine.

Only a few counts were recorded for this clonotype. This chain joins TRBV20-1 and TRBJ2-1; possible D gene TRBD1, 5 bases. CDR1 DFQATT and CDR2 SNEGSKA come from the germline V gene (reference sequence). CDR3 length: 15 amino acids. V was shortened by 5 bases and J by 0 bases, with 14 bases between the two germline ends. CDR3 sequence reads: CSAPRVRSSYNEQFF. The CDR3 DNA is TGCAGTGCTCCCAGGGTTCGAAGCTCCTACAATGAGCAGTTCTTC.

This clonotype was observed a few times. The rearrangement uses TRBV5-1 and TRBJ2-7, with D perhaps TRBD2 (6 bases). The V end was cut by 1 base, the J end by 2 bases, with 10 bases between. Germline V gene lookup returns CDR1 SGHRS and CDR2 YFSETQ. The CDR3 consists of 14 residues. CDR3 DNA sequence: TGCGCCAGCAGCTTGTTCGGGGGACCCTACGAGCAGTACGTC. It encodes CASSLFGGPYEQYV.

This chain connects TRBV9 to TRBJ2-1; TRBD1 matches 8 bases. The CDR3 covers 16 residues. Germline CDR1 is SGDLS and CDR2 is YYNGEE. The J segment lost 7 bases and the V segment lost 3 bases, leaving 12 bases of the junction unmatched. CDR3 residues: CASSDSPQGAGNEQFF. CDR3 DNA sequence: TGTGCCAGCAGCGATTCCCCCCAGGGGGCAGGGAATGAGCAGTTCTTC.

This clonotype was counted between two and nine times. V and J are TRBV24-1 and TRBJ2-5; 9 bases line up with TRBD1. The germline V gene encodes CDR1 KGHDR and CDR2 SFDVKD. J gave up 0 bases and V 7 bases, and 8 bases lay outside the gene matches. The CDR3 totals 16 residues. The CDR3 DNA reads as TGTGCCACCAGCACCCCGGGACAGGGTTACCAAGAGACCCAGTACTTC. Amino acid sequence: CATSTPGQGYQETQYF.

The chain employs TRBV18 and TRBJ1-1; the D is unclear. Trimming took 3 bases from V and 8 from J, leaving 16 bases between them. Germline V gene sequence: CDR1 KGHSH, CDR2 LQKENI. The CDR3 runs 14 residues. The CDR3 spells CASSPQWGSREAFF. The DNA of the CDR3 is TGTGCCAGCTCACCCCAATGGGGAAGCAGGGAAGCTTTCTTT.

This clonotype has only one observation. Just one base apart from a much larger clone, this may be a read error. Because the CDR3 is missing its conserved closing phenylalanine or tryptophan, this is likely a read error. The V and J genes are TRBV20-1 and TRBJ2-5; 8 bases are a match to TRBD2. CDR3 length equals 13 residues. Germline CDR1 reads DFQATT; CDR2 reads SNEGSKA (reference sequence). V was clipped by 5 bases and J by 7 bases; unmatched bases: 9. This CDR3 reads CSALTGLAGTQYL. The CDR3 coding sequence is TGCAGTGCTCTCACTGGACTAGCAGGGACCCAGTACCTC.

This clonotype was counted many times. CDR3 nucleotide sequence: TGTGCCAGCAGTAACCGTTACGAGCAGTACTTC. Translation: CASSNRYEQYF. J is TRBJ2-7 and V is TRBV7-9; D unclear. Germline CDR1 reads SEHNR; CDR2 reads FQNEAQ (reference sequence). This CDR3 region has 11 residues. V was trimmed by 6 bases and J by 4 bases, leaving 7 bases between them.

This rearrangement joins TRBV5-6 to TRBJ2-4, with D perhaps matching TRBD2 (6 bases). V lost 3 bases to trimming and J lost 6 bases, with 13 bases between them. Germline CDR1 and CDR2: SGHDT and YYEEEE. This CDR3 is built from 14 residues. In DNA, the CDR3 is TGTGCCAGCAGCTCCCCCGGGGGATCAAACATTCAGTACTTC. Translation: CASSSPGGSNIQYF. Using reference TRBV5-6 and TRBJ2-4 for the parts outside the CDR3, the full variable domain is DAGVTQSPTHLIKTRGQQVTLRCSPKSGHDTVSWYQQALGQGPQFIFQYYEEEERQRGNFPDRFSGHQFPNYSSELNVNALLLGDSALYLCASSSPGGSNIQYFGAGTRLSVL.

This clonotype was counted between two and nine times. This chain connects TRBV29-1 to TRBJ2-7; D remains unclear. This CDR3 region has 12 residues. CDR1 SQVTM and CDR2 ANQGSEA come from the germline V gene. Trimming took off 1 base at V and 3 bases at J, with 7 bases between the two ends. The CDR3 DNA is TGCAGCGTTGAAGCCCAAGACTACGAGCAGTACTTC. Translating it yields CSVEAQDYEQYF.

The rearrangement links TRBV9 to TRBJ2-3; 12 nucleotides agree with TRBD2. With 3 bases clipped from V and 2 bases from J, the junction kept 4 bases outside the gene matches. CDR1 and CDR2 (germline): SGDLS, YYNGEE. CDR3 length: 16 amino acids. As DNA, the CDR3 is TGTGCCAGCAGCGCACTAGCGGGGGGAACCACAGATACGCAGTATTTT. It yields the protein CASSALAGGTTDTQYF.

CDR3 loop: CASSTQGNSPLHF. As DNA, the CDR3 is TGTGCCAGCAGTACCCAAGGAAATTCACCCCTCCACTTT. This chain uses TRBV12-3 or TRBV12-4 with TRBJ1-6; D call uncertain. Trimming took 5 bases from V and 7 from J, leaving 9 bases between them. The CDR3 has 13 amino acids.

This clonotype appeared a few times. The rearrangement links TRBV18 to TRBJ2-1; 15 nucleotides align to TRBD2. CDR1 and CDR2 from the germline V gene are KGHSH and LQKENI. The CDR3 is 17 amino acids. J lost 6 bases, V lost 4 bases, and 7 bases had no gene match. The CDR3 coding sequence is TGTGCCAGCTCACGACGGACTAGCGGGGGGGCAGGCAATGAGCAGTTCTTC. This gives the protein CASSRRTSGGAGNEQFF. The full variable domain, in which reference TRBV18 and TRBJ2-1 provide the parts outside the CDR3, is NAGVMQNPRHLVRRRGQEARLRCSPMKGHSHVYWYRQLPEEGLKFMVYLQKENIIDESGMPKERFSAEFPKEGPSILRIQQVVRGDSAAYFCASSRRTSGGAGNEQFFGPGTRLTVL.

This clonotype was picked up many times. The chain links TRBV12-3 or TRBV12-4 to TRBJ1-1, with D possibly being TRBD1 (5 bases). The CDR3 has 14 amino acids. Trimming removed 3 bases from V and 1 base from J, with 9 bases in between. The DNA for the CDR3 is TGTGCCAGCAGTTTGAGTCAGGGGAACACTGAAGCTTTCTTT. Its translation is CASSLSQGNTEAFF.

The genes are TRBV6-2 or TRBV6-3 and TRBJ2-3; 10 bases align to TRBD2. Germline CDR1 and CDR2: MNHEY and SVGEGT. The CDR3 loop spans 15 amino acids. The trim removed 6 bases at V and 1 base at J, leaving 4 bases unmatched. The CDR3 loop is CASRERGGRTDTQYF. Written as DNA, the CDR3 is TGTGCCAGCAGAGAGCGGGGGGGACGCACAGATACGCAGTATTTT.

This clonotype appeared many times. This chain joins TRBV7-6 and TRBJ1-5, with D perhaps TRBD1 (6 bases). There are 15 residues in the CDR3. CDR1 and CDR2 from the germline V gene are SGHVS and FNYEAQ. V was cut by 5 bases and J by 4 bases, with 15 bases left in between. CDR3 region: CASSLSGTSNQPQHF. CDR3 coding DNA: TGTGCCAGCAGCCTATCCGGGACATCAAATCAGCCCCAGCATTTT. Full variable domain (outside the CDR3, taken from reference TRBV7-6 and TRBJ1-5): GAGVSQSPRYKVTKRGQDVALRCDPISGHVSLYWYRQALGQGPEFLTYFNYEAQQDKSGLPNDRFSAERPEGSISTLTIQRTEQRDSAMYRCASSLSGTSNQPQHFGDGTRLSIL.

This clonotype was seen just once. The chain links TRBV11-2 to TRBJ1-2; no clear D. V lost 1 base, J lost 0 bases, and 18 bases lay in between. Germline values: CDR1 SGHAT, CDR2 FQNNGV. The length of the CDR3 is 18 residues. CDR3 nucleotides: TGTGCCAGCAGCTTAGTTTTCGTTGGACCCGCAGCTAACTATGGCTACACCTTC. Translated: CASSLVFVGPAANYGYTF.

The chain is built from TRBV20-1 and TRBJ2-3; 12 bases line up with TRBD2. Trimming at V came to 0 bases and at J to 6 bases, leaving 7 bases not matched to a gene. Germline CDR1 reads DFQATT; CDR2 reads SNEGSKA (reference sequence). The CDR3 runs 16 residues. The CDR3 bases are TGCAGTGCTAGAGATCTAGGACTAGCGGGGACCGATACGCAGTATTTT. This translates into CSARDLGLAGTDTQYF.

This rearrangement joins TRBV5-1 to TRBJ2-7; no reliable D call. Germline V CDR1 and CDR2: SGHRS, YFSETQ. The V end lost 4 bases, the J end lost 2 bases, and 13 bases lay between the germline ends. This CDR3 comprises 14 residues. CDR3 amino acids: CASSQGPPPYEQYF. The CDR3 DNA follows: TGCGCCAGCAGCCAAGGACCTCCGCCCTACGAGCAGTACTTC.

In its sample, this clonotype was seen many times. The chain combines TRBV5-6 with TRBJ1-2, with 10 bases fitting TRBD1. This CDR3 comprises 17 residues. CDR1 SGHDT and CDR2 YYEEEE come from the germline V gene. After removal of 4 bases from V and 8 bases from J, the junction contained 17 bases not matched to a gene. The CDR3 DNA sequence: TGTGCCAGCAGCGCAACCCGGGACAGGGGTGCTCATGGGGGCTACACCTTC. Translated, it gives CASSATRDRGAHGGYTF.

V and J are TRBV27 and TRBJ1-1; D ambiguous. The CDR3 is 14 amino acids. The ends were cut back, 6 bases at V and 1 base at J, with 12 bases in the middle. Germline-derived CDR1 and CDR2 are MNHEY and SMNVEV (reference sequence). CDR3 sequence: CASSTIPENTEAFF. DNA of the CDR3: TGTGCCAGCAGCACTATACCCGAGAACACTGAAGCTTTCTTT.

The rearrangement links TRBV9 to TRBJ2-5; TRBD2 agrees at 11 bases. Trimming at V came to 0 bases and at J to 4 bases, leaving 8 bases not matched to a gene. CDR3 length: 17 amino acids. From germline, CDR1 is SGDLS and CDR2 YYNGEE. CDR3 sequence (DNA): TGTGCCAGCAGCGTAGAAGGTAGCGGGGGGGAATTAGAGACCCAGTACTTC. Protein: CASSVEGSGGELETQYF.

V gene TRBV4-1 combines with J gene TRBJ2-2, with 7 bases that match TRBD2. This CDR3 has 13 amino acids. The V and J ends lost 4 bases and 7 bases, in that order; junction bases with no gene match: 3. Looked up from germline, CDR1 is MGHRA and CDR2 is YSYEKL. In nucleotides, the CDR3 is TGCGCCAGCAGCCTGGGGGGGGGCGGGGAGCTGTTTTTT. Encoded protein: CASSLGGGGELFF.

The V gene is TRBV19, the J gene TRBJ1-2; no clear D gene. Germline CDR1 is LNHDA and CDR2 is SQIVND (reference sequence). Between the trimmed V and J ends, which lost 6 bases and 2 bases, there was a span of 7 bases. This CDR3 has 12 amino acids. The CDR3 spells CASRPDNYGYTF. The CDR3 coding sequence is TGTGCCAGTAGGCCGGACAACTATGGCTACACCTTC. Variable domain in full (rest from reference TRBV19 and TRBJ1-2): DGGITQSPKYLFRKEGQNVTLSCEQNLNHDAMYWYRQDPGQGLRLIYYSQIVNDFQKGDIAEGYSVSREKKESFPLTVTSAQKNPTAFYLCASRPDNYGYTFGSGTRLTVV.

This clonotype was detected ten times or more. The chain joins TRBV5-1 to TRBJ1-2; no reliable D call. Germline CDR1 SGHRS, CDR2 YFSETQ. The CDR3 has 13 amino acids. The V and J ends lost 5 bases and 0 bases respectively, with 8 bases between them. The CDR3 spells CASRTDANYGYTF. The CDR3 DNA sequence: TGCGCCAGCAGAACGGACGCTAACTATGGCTACACCTTC.

This clonotype was seen a handful of times. The chain links TRBV12-3 or TRBV12-4 to TRBJ2-3; 9 nucleotides match TRBD2. The CDR3 totals 18 residues. With V trimmed by 1 base and J by 1 base, 9 bases remained unmatched. Here the CDR3 reads CASSLGRGGVVGTDTQYF. Written as DNA, the CDR3 is TGTGCCAGCAGTTTAGGGCGGGGGGGCGTCGTTGGCACAGATACGCAGTATTTT.

This clonotype was observed many times. This rearrangement joins TRBV12-5 to TRBJ2-1; 11 bases match TRBD1. This CDR3 contains 15 residues. Per the germline V gene, CDR1 is LGHNT and CDR2 is FRNRAP. Germline trimming cut 4 bases from V and 4 bases from J; bases unmatched to any gene: 3. Here the CDR3 reads CASGSGTGGYNEQFF. For the CDR3, the DNA is TGTGCTAGTGGTTCCGGGACAGGGGGTTACAATGAGCAGTTCTTC.

This clonotype was seen a handful of times. The J gene is TRBJ1-1, the V gene TRBV29-1; D may be TRBD1 (6 bases). Germline V gives CDR1 SQVTM, CDR2 ANQGSEA. Trimming removed 4 bases at V and 1 base at J, with 10 bases between. The CDR3 consists of 13 residues. The CDR3 region has the DNA TGCAGCGTTGGCAGGGGACCGAACACTGAAGCTTTCTTT. Its protein is CSVGRGPNTEAFF.

This clonotype was seen a handful of times. V and J are TRBV7-9 and TRBJ1-2, with 9 bases that match TRBD1. Per the germline V gene, CDR1 is SEHNR and CDR2 is FQNEAQ (reference sequence). This CDR3 has 13 residues. V lost 7 bases, J lost 5 bases, and 5 bases stayed unmatched. CDR3 in DNA: TGTGCCAGCACCCGGACAGGGGTGTATGGCTACACCTTC. Translation: CASTRTGVYGYTF.

The chain combines TRBV6-2 or TRBV6-3 with TRBJ1-1, with D possibly being TRBD1 (6 bases). V lost 6 bases to trimming and J lost 0 bases, with 11 bases between them. Germline loops: CDR1 MNHEY, CDR2 SVGEGT. The CDR3 has 14 residues. CDR3 in amino acids: CASRIQGLNTEAFF. The CDR3 DNA is TGTGCCAGCAGAATACAGGGCTTGAACACTGAAGCTTTCTTT.

The rearrangement joins TRBV12-3 or TRBV12-4 to TRBJ2-1; D gene uncertain. The V end lost 3 bases, the J end lost 8 bases, and 17 bases lay between the germline ends. This CDR3 is 15 amino acids long. CDR3 in DNA: TGTGCCAGCAGTTTTTCGGACCAGGTCGTCTATGAGCAGTTCTTC. Its protein product is CASSFSDQVVYEQFF.

This sequence joins TRBV6-2 or TRBV6-3 and TRBJ1-5; the D gene is possibly TRBD1 (6 bases). Germline V gene lookup returns CDR1 MNHEY and CDR2 SVGEGT. V lost 6 bases, J lost 6 bases, and 12 bases lay in between. The length of the CDR3 is 13 residues. In nucleotides, the CDR3 is TGTGCCAGCAGGCCGGGGGCCAGTCAGCCCCAGCATTTT. Amino acids: CASRPGASQPQHF.